Listed below are T cell receptor beta chains from one sample, sequenced in a study of blood T cell repertoires in COVID-19. Only in-frame clones appear in the TCRdb table, and some are missing; sequencing was by immunoSEQ multiplex PCR. Of hundreds of thousands of clones detected, around 91% appear once; the ten largest clones hold under 2.5%. Material for sequencing was PBMCs or T cells enriched from blood (not recorded which). The receptor set was obtained from a woman younger than 35 who had recovered from COVID-19. Both conserved end residues are trimmed from each CDR3.

V gene: TRBV28; J gene: TRBJ2-7; CDR3 protein: ASSLDRHSIYEQY
V gene: TRBV4-2; J gene: TRBJ2-7; CDR3 protein: ASSQLQGADYEQY
V gene: TRBV14; J gene: TRBJ1-2; CDR3 protein: ASSHYRQGGANYGYT
V gene: TRBV4-1; J gene: TRBJ2-3; CDR3 protein: ASSDRRDTQY
V gene: TRBV7-8; J gene: TRBJ1-2; CDR3 protein: ASYSRDSQPFSRDGYT
V gene: TRBV7-9; J gene: TRBJ1-1; CDR3 protein: ASSLLRIRSTEAF
V gene: TRBV5-1; J gene: TRBJ1-5; CDR3 protein: ASSLDRDKHPYSNQPQH
V gene: TRBV5-1; J gene: TRBJ2-7; CDR3 protein: ASSSSGTGPYEQY
V gene: TRBV9; J gene: TRBJ1-5; CDR3 protein: ASSPTGTGRQPQH
V gene: TRBV9; J gene: TRBJ1-1; CDR3 protein: ASSVTQAHTEAF
V gene: TRBV19; J gene: TRBJ2-3; CDR3 protein: ASTEGASDTQY
V gene: TRBV18; J gene: TRBJ2-7; CDR3 protein: ASSPGVQSYEQY
V gene: TRBV7-3; J gene: TRBJ1-4; CDR3 protein: ASSLNQTGGNEKLF
V gene: TRBV4-2; J gene: TRBJ2-7; CDR3 protein: ASSQEGQGLYEQY
V gene: TRBV7-9; J gene: TRBJ2-2; CDR3 protein: ASTLEGTARTGELF
V gene: TRBV5-6; J gene: TRBJ1-5; CDR3 protein: ASSLSGGWQPQH
V gene: TRBV10-2; J gene: TRBJ2-3; CDR3 protein: ASKVDSSTDTQY
V gene: TRBV4-2; J gene: TRBJ1-5; CDR3 protein: ASSQVVQADQPQH
V gene: TRBV12-3/TRBV12-4; J gene: TRBJ1-1; CDR3 protein: ASSPDGATEAF
V gene: TRBV6-5; J gene: TRBJ1-5; CDR3 protein: ASHRQGVSQPQH
V gene: TRBV6-5; J gene: TRBJ1-1; CDR3 protein: ASSPPGDTEAF
V gene: TRBV7-3; J gene: TRBJ2-5; CDR3 protein: ASSPSGQRGGRETQY
V gene: TRBV27; J gene: TRBJ2-1; CDR3 protein: ASTPLAGGPNEQF
V gene: TRBV11-2; J gene: TRBJ1-1; CDR3 protein: ASSPEYVTEAF
V gene: TRBV27; J gene: TRBJ1-2; CDR3 protein: ASSLGTGNYGYT
V gene: TRBV10-3; J gene: TRBJ1-6; CDR3 protein: AIRNEVETDNSPLH
V gene: TRBV18; J gene: TRBJ1-5; CDR3 protein: ASSRTGSSDQPQH
V gene: TRBV11-2; J gene: TRBJ1-1; CDR3 protein: ASSLPTGVWAHTEAF
V gene: TRBV27; J gene: TRBJ2-3; CDR3 protein: ASSGGLAGRTDTQY
V gene: TRBV5-1; J gene: TRBJ1-2; CDR3 protein: ASSSTPGQGADGYT
V gene: TRBV2; J gene: TRBJ1-1; CDR3 protein: ASSVSGTGGNTEAF
V gene: TRBV11-2; J gene: TRBJ2-3; CDR3 protein: ASSLRRDAPLSDTQY
V gene: TRBV5-1; J gene: TRBJ2-2; CDR3 protein: ASSPARDITTGELF
V gene: TRBV5-4; J gene: TRBJ2-2; CDR3 protein: ASSLTDTGELF
V gene: TRBV9; J gene: TRBJ2-1; CDR3 protein: ASSVGPSGGDNEQF
V gene: TRBV2; J gene: TRBJ2-3; CDR3 protein: ASPSGASPTDTQY
V gene: TRBV27; J gene: TRBJ2-2; CDR3 protein: ASSSRDADGELF
V gene: TRBV2; J gene: TRBJ1-2; CDR3 protein: ASRGQGAHGYT
V gene: TRBV18; J gene: TRBJ2-3; CDR3 protein: ASSQTGDTQY
V gene: TRBV6-2/TRBV6-3; J gene: TRBJ2-3; CDR3 protein: ASSYGSRLGADTQY